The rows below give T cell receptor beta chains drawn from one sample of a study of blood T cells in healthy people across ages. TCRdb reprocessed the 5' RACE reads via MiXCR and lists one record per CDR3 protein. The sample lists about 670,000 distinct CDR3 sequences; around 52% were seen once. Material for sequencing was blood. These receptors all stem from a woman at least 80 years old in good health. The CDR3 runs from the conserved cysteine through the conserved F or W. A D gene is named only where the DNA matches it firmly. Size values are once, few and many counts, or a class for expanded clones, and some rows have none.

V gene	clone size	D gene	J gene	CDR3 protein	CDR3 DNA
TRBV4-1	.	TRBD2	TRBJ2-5	CASSRDLLGGYLNEQYF	TGCGCCAGCAGCCGAGATTTACTCGGGGGGTATCTCAATGAGCAGTACTTC
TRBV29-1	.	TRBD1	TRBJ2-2	CSVPVGTGDTGELFF	TGCAGCGTCCCGGTTGGGACAGGGGACACCGGGGAGCTGTTTTTT
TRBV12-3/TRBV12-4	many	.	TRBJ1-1	CASRGQLNTEAFF	TGTGCCAGCAGAGGACAGTTGAACACTGAAGCTTTCTTT
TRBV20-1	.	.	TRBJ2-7	CSASGLDREITRQYF	TGCAGTGCTAGTGGGTTGGACAGAGAAATTACGCGGCAGTACTTC
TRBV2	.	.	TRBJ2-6	CASAPGRLSGANVLTF	TGTGCCAGCGCACCGGGACGGCTCTCTGGGGCCAACGTCCTGACTTTC
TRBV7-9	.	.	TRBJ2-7	CASSLALTSYEQYF	TGTGCCAGCAGCTTAGCTCTGACCTCCTACGAGCAGTACTTC
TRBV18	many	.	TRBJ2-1	CASTPGTGSRVEQFF	TGTGCCAGCACTCCCGGGACGGGAAGTCGGGTTGAGCAGTTCTTC
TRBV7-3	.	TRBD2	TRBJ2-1	CASSLRAGGEQFF	TGTGCCAGCAGCTTAAGGGCGGGGGGGGAGCAGTTCTTC
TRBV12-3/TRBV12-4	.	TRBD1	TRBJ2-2	CASCPGTANTGELFF	TGTGCCAGCTGTCCCGGGACAGCGAACACCGGGGAGCTGTTTTTT
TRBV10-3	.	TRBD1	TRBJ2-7	CAISEVGAGGQSYEQYF	TGTGCCATCAGTGAAGTTGGGGCTGGGGGACAGTCCTACGAGCAGTACTTC
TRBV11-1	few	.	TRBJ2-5	CASSWGGQQETQYF	TGTGCCAGCAGCTGGGGGGGGCAGCAAGAGACCCAGTACTTC
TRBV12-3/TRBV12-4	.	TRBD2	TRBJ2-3	CASRTSGRVSADTQYF	TGTGCCAGCCGGACTAGCGGAAGGGTGAGCGCAGATACGCAGTATTTT
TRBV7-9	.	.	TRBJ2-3	CASSQGPQGTDTQYF	TGTGCCAGCAGCCAGGGACCGCAGGGCACAGATACGCAGTATTTT
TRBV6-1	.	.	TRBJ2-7	CASSEFGGIAYEQYF	TGTGCCAGCAGTGAATTTGGGGGGATCGCCTACGAGCAGTACTTC
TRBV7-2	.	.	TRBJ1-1	CASSFSSWQNTEAFF	TGTGCCAGCAGCTTTTCCTCATGGCAGAACACTGAAGCTTTCTTT
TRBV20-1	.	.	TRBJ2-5	CSATRGEGRDEQYF	TGCAGTGCCACGAGGGGGGAGGGTAGGGATGAGCAGTACTTC
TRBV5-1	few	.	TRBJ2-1	CASSSALGNEQFF	TGCGCCAGCAGCTCTGCGCTAGGCAATGAGCAGTTCTTC
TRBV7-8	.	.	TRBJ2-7	CASSLGGVFEQYF	TGTGCCAGCAGCTTAGGTGGAGTGTTCGAGCAGTACTTC
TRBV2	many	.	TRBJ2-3	CASRVNNPDTQYF	TGTGCCAGCAGGGTTAATAACCCAGATACGCAGTATTTT
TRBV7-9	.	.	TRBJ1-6	CASSPLDGSSTPLHF	TGTGCCAGCAGCCCACTGGACGGGAGTTCAACACCCCTCCACTTT
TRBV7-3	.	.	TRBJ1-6	CASSLKRGGNSPLHF	TGTGCCAGCAGCTTAAAAAGGGGAGGGAATTCACCCCTCCACTTT
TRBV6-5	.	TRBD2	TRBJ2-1	CASRKKAGGTYNEQFF	TGTGCCAGCCGCAAAAAGGCGGGAGGGACCTACAATGAGCAGTTCTTC
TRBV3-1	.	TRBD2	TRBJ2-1	CASVAASRGGMHEQFF	TGTGCCAGCGTGGCAGCGTCACGCGGGGGGATGCATGAGCAGTTCTTC
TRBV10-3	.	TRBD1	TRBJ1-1	CAISGDRGRFSDTGAFF	TGTGCCATCAGTGGAGACAGGGGTCGATTTTCGGACACTGGAGCTTTCTTT
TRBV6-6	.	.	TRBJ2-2	CASSTPGRYNTGELFF	TGTGCCAGCAGCACCCCGGGACGTTACAACACCGGGGAGCTGTTTTTT
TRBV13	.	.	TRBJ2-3	CASSPSGKGDTQYF	TGTGCCAGCAGCCCCTCAGGAAAGGGAGATACGCAGTATTTT
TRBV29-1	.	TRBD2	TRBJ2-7	CSASTSGGTTYEQYF	TGCAGCGCATCGACTAGCGGGGGGACCACCTACGAGCAGTACTTC
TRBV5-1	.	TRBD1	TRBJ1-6	CAGSRGQDNSPLHF	TGCGCCGGCAGCCGGGGACAGGATAATTCACCCCTCCACTTT
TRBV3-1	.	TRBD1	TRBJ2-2	CASSQRTGGRTGELFF	TGTGCCAGCAGCCAACGAACAGGGGGCAGGACCGGGGAGCTGTTTTTT
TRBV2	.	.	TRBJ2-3	CASSGPWGDTQYF	TGTGCCAGCAGCGGCCCCTGGGGCGATACGCAGTATTTT
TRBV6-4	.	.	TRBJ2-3	CASSDGEGVMDTQYF	TGTGCCAGCAGTGACGGGGAGGGGGTCATGGATACGCAGTATTTT
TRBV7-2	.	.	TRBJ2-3	CASSPDREYTQYF	TGTGCCAGCAGCCCCGATCGGGAATATACGCAGTATTTT
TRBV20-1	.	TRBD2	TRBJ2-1	CSARDQTGGSYNEQFF	TGCAGTGCTAGAGATCAGACGGGAGGATCCTACAATGAGCAGTTCTTC
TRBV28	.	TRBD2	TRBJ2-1	CASSPWTSGRRGLSYNEQFF	TGTGCCAGCAGTCCCTGGACTAGCGGGAGGAGGGGCCTCTCCTACAATGAGCAGTTCTTC
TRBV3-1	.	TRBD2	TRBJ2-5	CASSQRTSRETQYF	TGTGCCAGCAGCCAGAGGACTAGCAGAGAGACCCAGTACTTC
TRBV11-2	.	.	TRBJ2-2	CASSLRWRANTGELFF	TGTGCCAGCAGCTTAAGGTGGAGGGCCAATACCGGGGAGCTGTTTTTT
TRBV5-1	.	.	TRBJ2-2	CASSPLALGGELFF	TGCGCCAGCAGCCCTCTAGCGCTTGGCGGGGAGCTGTTTTTT
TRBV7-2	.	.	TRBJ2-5	CASSLVGSTTRETQYF	TGTGCCAGCAGCTTAGTCGGGTCAACCACCCGGGAGACCCAGTACTTC
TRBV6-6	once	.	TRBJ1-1	CASSHREATEAFF	TGTGCCAGCAGTCACAGGGAGGCCACTGAAGCTTTCTTT
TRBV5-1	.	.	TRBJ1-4	CASSLGHQGEKLFF	TGCGCCAGCAGCTTAGGACACCAAGGGGAAAAACTGTTTTTT
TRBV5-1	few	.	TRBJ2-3	CASSPAPTNTDTQYF	TGCGCCAGCAGCCCCGCGCCGACGAACACAGATACGCAGTATTTT
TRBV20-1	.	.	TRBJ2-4	CSAEGSEEQYF	TGCAGTGCTGAGGGTTCGGAGGAGCAGTACTTC
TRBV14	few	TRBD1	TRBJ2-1	CASSRTDRVKNEQFF	TGTGCCAGCAGCCGAACGGACAGGGTGAAGAATGAGCAGTTCTTC
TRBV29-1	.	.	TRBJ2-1	CSVEGGEPYNEQFF	TGCAGCGTTGAAGGGGGGGAGCCCTACAATGAGCAGTTCTTC
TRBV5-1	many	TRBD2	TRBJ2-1	CASSLTLLAGGYNEQFF	TGCGCCAGCAGCTTGACGCTGCTAGCGGGAGGATACAATGAGCAGTTCTTC
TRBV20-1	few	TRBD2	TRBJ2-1	CSASSGLAGNEQFF	TGCAGTGCTAGCTCCGGGCTAGCGGGTAATGAGCAGTTCTTC
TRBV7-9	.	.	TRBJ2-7	CASSPIPYEQYF	TGTGCCAGCAGCCCCATACCCTACGAGCAGTACTTC
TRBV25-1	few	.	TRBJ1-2	CASSDGGGGGYGYTF	TGTGCCAGCAGTGACGGGGGGGGAGGTGGTTATGGCTACACCTTC
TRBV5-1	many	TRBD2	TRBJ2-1	CASRAGTSGLSYNEQFF	TGCGCCAGCAGAGCAGGGACTAGCGGCCTATCCTACAATGAGCAGTTCTTC